This passage covers 2 T cell receptor beta chains from one sample sequenced in a study of ipilimumab plus nivolumab after autologous stem cell transplantation. The method was immunoSEQ multiplex PCR; TCRdb's version includes in-frame clones alone and lacks a portion of them. The profile shows 15,000 or so clones, approximately 71% of them singletons. Sequenced material: PBMCs, taken in a trial of ipilimumab plus nivolumab as post-transplant consolidation. The receptors here all came from a male donor with diffuse large B-cell lymphoma.

This clone is large by share. The chain links TRBV27 to TRBJ2-2; D is possibly TRBD1 or TRBD2 (5 bases each). Germline assignment: CDR1 MNHEY and CDR2 SMNVEV (reference sequence). The CDR3 loop spans 13 amino acids. V lost 2 bases, J lost 7 bases, and 8 bases lay in between. The CDR3 reads CASSLGGNGELFF. The CDR3 region has the DNA TGTGCCAGCAGTTTAGGGGGTAACGGGGAGCTGTTTTTT.

The sample holds a few counts of this clone. V is TRBV4-2 and J is TRBJ2-3; D unresolved. Germline assignment: CDR1 LGHNA and CDR2 YNFKEQ. The CDR3 is made up of 16 amino acids. Trimming took 1 base from V and 1 from J, leaving 12 bases between them. DNA for the CDR3: TGTGCCAGCAGCCAAGTCATCAGTCCTCGCACAGATACGCAGTATTTT. Translation gives CASSQVISPRTDTQYF.